Presented here are 26 T cell receptor beta chains from one specimen sequenced in a study of blood T cell repertoires in COVID-19. The protocol was immunoSEQ multiplex PCR, while the TCRdb copy is restricted to in-frame clones and leaves out a portion. The sample has a few hundred thousand clones; about 89% are singletons. Sample: peripheral blood. All receptors derive from a woman aged 30 to 39 with COVID-19, enrolled during active disease.

CDR3 DNA: TGTGCCAGCAGCCACCGGGACAGGGCTCCCTACGAGCAGTACTTC. This translates into CASSHRDRAPYEQYF. The J gene is TRBJ2-7, the V gene TRBV13, with 9 bases aligning to TRBD1. Per germline, CDR1 PRHDT and CDR2 FYEKMQ (reference sequence). CDR3 length equals 15 residues. The ends lost 5 bases at V and 2 bases at J; junction bases unmatched: 7. Full variable domain (rest looked up from reference TRBV13 and TRBJ2-7): AAGVIQSPRHLIKEKRETATLKCYPIPRHDTVYWYQQGPGQDPQFLISFYEKMQSDKGSIPDRFSAQQFSDYHSELNMSSLELGDSALYFCASSHRDRAPYEQYFGPGTRLTVT.

CDR3 sequence: CAISESSGQGTGANVLTF. Here the CDR3 DNA reads TGTGCCATCAGTGAGTCGAGCGGACAGGGTACTGGGGCCAACGTCCTGACTTTC. The rearrangement links TRBV10-3 to TRBJ2-6, with 8 bases matching TRBD1. The V segment lost 0 bases and the J segment 2 bases; nucleotides outside the gene matches: 6. The CDR3 is 18 residues long. Germline lookup yields CDR1 ENHRY and CDR2 SYGVKD.

The J gene is TRBJ2-5, the V gene TRBV6-2 or TRBV6-3; unclear D gene. CDR1 and CDR2 (germline): MNHEY, SVGEGT. This CDR3 region has 11 residues. V lost 5 bases and J 4 bases, leaving 5 bases between the germline ends. The CDR3 protein is CASSRAETQYF. Written as DNA, the CDR3 is TGTGCCAGCAGTCGCGCAGAGACCCAGTACTTC.

The chain's CDR3 is CASSRTGDNSPLHF. The CDR3 DNA sequence: TGTGCCAGCAGCCGGACAGGGGATAATTCACCCCTCCACTTT. V and J are TRBV6-5 and TRBJ1-6; 9 bases match TRBD1. The CDR3 covers 14 residues. Germline V gene data show CDR1 as MNHEY and CDR2 as SVGAGI. Unmatched junction bases numbered 2, after V lost 6 bases and J lost 5 bases.

Points on this clone: Other DNA sequences in the same sample also yield this CDR3. The chain links TRBV7-8 to TRBJ1-1, with 9 bases that match TRBD1. The CDR3 is made up of 14 amino acids. CDR1 is SGHVS, CDR2 FQNEAQ, per germline. The V gene end was trimmed by 3 bases and the J gene end by 1 base; junction bases not matched to a gene: 0. The CDR3 reads CASSLDRGNTEAFF. The CDR3 DNA follows: TGTGCCAGCAGCTTGGACAGGGGGAACACTGAAGCTTTCTTT. Drawing the rest from reference TRBV7-8 and TRBJ1-1, the complete variable domain is GAGVSQSPRYKVAKRGQDVALRCDPISGHVSLFWYQQALGQGPEFLTYFQNEAQLDKSGLPSDRFFAERPEGSVSTLKIQRTQQEDSAVYLCASSLDRGNTEAFFGQGTRLTVV.

The chain couples TRBV4-3 to TRBJ1-2, with TRBD1 as a possible D gene (5 bases). CDR3 length: 14 residues. V was pared by 0 bases and J by 5 bases, with 10 bases between. Germline V gives CDR1 LGHNA, CDR2 YSLEER. The CDR3 loop reads CASSQDDSKYGYTF. The CDR3 DNA is TGCGCCAGCAGCCAAGACGACAGTAAATATGGCTACACCTTC.

V gene TRBV10-3 combines with J gene TRBJ2-7; 9 bases match TRBD1. CDR1 and CDR2 from the germline V gene are ENHRY and SYGVKD. The CDR3 is 15 residues long. Trimming cost V 0 bases and J 4 bases; bases outside gene matches: 4. The CDR3 sequence is CAISESRDRVYEQYF. Here the CDR3 DNA reads TGTGCCATCAGTGAGTCTCGGGACAGGGTGTACGAGCAGTACTTC.

The CDR3: CASSPGQGAVGYTF. The CDR3 nucleotides are TGTGCCAGTAGCCCGGGACAGGGGGCTGTTGGCTACACCTTC. J is TRBJ1-2 and V is TRBV19; TRBD1 aligns across 12 bases. Trimming at V came to 6 bases and at J to 7 bases, leaving 6 bases not matched to a gene. The CDR3 extends over 14 amino acids. Germline V CDR1 and CDR2: LNHDA, SQIVND (reference sequence). The full variable domain, with the rest looked up from reference TRBV19 and TRBJ1-2, is DGGITQSPKYLFRKEGQNVTLSCEQNLNHDAMYWYRQDPGQGLRLIYYSQIVNDFQKGDIAEGYSVSREKKESFPLTVTSAQKNPTAFYLCASSPGQGAVGYTFGSGTRLTVV.

This sequence joins TRBV7-2 and TRBJ2-1, with 7 nucleotides matching TRBD2. V dropped 1 base and J dropped 3; count of bases not matched to a gene: 3. The germline CDR1 and CDR2 sequences are SGHTA and FQGNSA. This CDR3 is built from 15 residues. CDR3 nucleotide sequence: TGTGCCAGCAGCTTAGGGGCTAGCGGCTACAATGAGCAGTTCTTC. This gives the protein CASSLGASGYNEQFF.

The chain carries TRBV5-4 and TRBJ2-3; D is perhaps TRBD2 (5 bases). The CDR3 is made up of 15 amino acids. Trimming stripped 5 bases from V and 2 bases from J, with 15 bases between. The germline V gene encodes CDR1 SGHNT and CDR2 YYREEE (reference sequence). The CDR3 nucleotides are TGTGCCAGCAGAAGTCGGGAACAGCACACAGATACGCAGTATTTT. Protein: CASRSREQHTDTQYF.

The chain recombines TRBV7-2 with TRBJ1-2; no firm D call. Trimming cost V 6 bases and J 8 bases, with 13 bases left between them. The germline V gene has CDR1 SGHTA and CDR2 FQGNSA. The CDR3 is 12 residues long. The CDR3 bases are TGTGCCAGCAGTGATACTTTGGTGGGCTACACCTTC. It is translated as CASSDTLVGYTF.

The rearrangement joins TRBV6-6 to TRBJ2-7; tentative D call: TRBD1 (5 bases). This CDR3 contains 12 residues. CDR1 and CDR2 from the germline V gene are MNHNY and SVGAGI (reference sequence). V was pared by 11 bases and J by 2 bases, with 13 bases between. The CDR3 sequence: CAASGNPYEQYF. In DNA, the CDR3 is TGTGCCGCCTCAGGGAACCCCTACGAGCAGTACTTC.

This rearrangement joins TRBV5-6 to TRBJ2-7; 7 bases agree with TRBD2. The CDR3 runs 15 residues. V lost 2 bases and J lost 4; bases outside the gene matches: 9. Germline loops: CDR1 SGHDT, CDR2 YYEEEE. The CDR3 spells CASSLIGAGEYEQYV. The CDR3 bases are TGTGCCAGCAGCTTAATAGGGGCGGGAGAGTACGAGCAGTACGTC.

The V call is TRBV27, the J call TRBJ2-2; 13 nucleotides match TRBD2. V was pared by 5 bases and J by 4 bases, with 10 bases of the junction left unmatched. Germline V lookup: CDR1 MNHEY, CDR2 SMNVEV (reference sequence). This CDR3 has 18 residues. The CDR3 DNA sequence: TGTGCCAGCAGTACACTAGCGGGAGGGATGTCGGGCACCGGGGAGCTGTTTTTT. Its translation: CASSTLAGGMSGTGELFF.

The rearrangement links TRBV9 to TRBJ1-5, with TRBD1 matching over 10 bases. Trimming took 4 bases from V and 2 from J; bases not matched to a gene: 6. CDR3 length: 16 residues. Germline values: CDR1 SGDLS, CDR2 YYNGEE. CDR3 in DNA: TGTGCCAGCAGCCCTGGGACAGGGGTGGGCAATCAGCCCCAGCATTTT. Amino acid sequence: CASSPGTGVGNQPQHF.

This clone was found once. The identical CDR3 is also encoded by other nucleotide sequences in the sample. V and J are TRBV6-5 and TRBJ1-1; 8 nucleotides line up with TRBD1. Unmatched junction bases numbered 3, after V lost 2 bases and J lost 4 bases. CDR1 MNHEY and CDR2 SVGAGI come from the germline V gene. The CDR3 has 14 residues. This CDR3 reads CASSYDRGGTEAFF. The CDR3, as DNA: TGTGCCAGCAGTTACGACAGGGGCGGCACTGAAGCTTTCTTT.

As DNA, the CDR3 is TGTGCCAGCAGTTTATCTCAGGGACAGGCTTGGAACACTGAAGCTTTCTTT. Translated: CASSLSQGQAWNTEAFF. The genes are TRBV27 and TRBJ1-1; TRBD1 aligns across 8 bases. J lost 1 base, V lost 0 bases, and 7 bases had no gene match. The CDR3 consists of 17 residues. CDR1 and CDR2 from the germline V gene are MNHEY and SMNVEV (reference sequence).

The chain employs TRBV6-5 and TRBJ1-6, with TRBD1 as a possible D gene (6 bases). Trimming pared 2 bases from V and 6 bases from J, leaving 11 bases between. This CDR3 comprises 15 residues. Germline CDR1 and CDR2: MNHEY and SVGAGI. The CDR3 DNA is TGTGCCAGCAGTTACGGACAGCACCTTAATTCACCCCTCCACTTT. This translates into CASSYGQHLNSPLHF.

The rearrangement uses TRBV7-2 and TRBJ1-2; D is perhaps TRBD1 (5 bases). Trimming took 9 bases from V and 2 from J, leaving 7 bases between them. Germline V gives CDR1 SGHTA, CDR2 FQGNSA. The CDR3 consists of 11 residues. The CDR3 coding sequence is TGTGCCAGGGAGGGGAACTATGGCTACACCTTC. Translation: CAREGNYGYTF.

The chain has TRBV6-6 and TRBJ2-3; the match to TRBD1 covers 8 bases. The junction had 6 bases not matched to a gene; V was cut back by 4 bases and J by 3 bases. Germline loops: CDR1 MNHNY, CDR2 SVGAGI (reference sequence). This CDR3 has 15 residues. DNA for the CDR3: TGTGCCAGCAGTTCCAGGGGGCGCGAAACAGATACGCAGTATTTT. It encodes CASSSRGRETDTQYF.

This rearrangement joins TRBV29-1 to TRBJ1-1, with a tentative D call TRBD1 (5 bases). The CDR3 length is 14 residues. The germline CDR1 and CDR2 sequences are SQVTM and ANQGSEA. V lost 4 bases, J lost 2 bases, and 14 bases lay in between. CDR3 in DNA: TGCAGCGTTGGGGGTGCGACAGATAACACTGAAGCTTTCTTT. Protein sequence: CSVGGATDNTEAFF.

This clone was seen just once. This chain joins TRBV5-8 and TRBJ2-5; no clear D gene. This CDR3 spans 13 amino acids. Trimming removed 4 bases at V and 3 bases at J, with 10 bases between. CDR1 and CDR2 from the germline V gene are SGHTS and YDEGEE. CDR3 amino acids: CASSRGAEETQYF. The CDR3 DNA sequence: TGTGCCAGCAGCCGCGGCGCGGAAGAGACCCAGTACTTC.

This clone was picked up one time. Other DNA sequences of this sample code for an identical CDR3. The V and J genes are TRBV19 and TRBJ1-5; 8 nucleotides align to TRBD1. From germline, CDR1 is LNHDA and CDR2 SQIVND (reference sequence). The length of the CDR3 is 13 residues. Trimming took 6 bases from V and 2 from J; bases not matched to a gene: 0. DNA of the CDR3: TGTGCCAGTAGGGACAGGGGCAATCAGCCCCAGCATTTT. This encodes CASRDRGNQPQHF.

The chain is built from TRBV6-1 and TRBJ2-2; possible D gene TRBD1, 6 bases. V was cut by 3 bases and J by 4 bases, with 12 bases left in between. CDR1 and CDR2 from the germline V gene are MNHNS and SASEGT. This CDR3 region has 15 residues. CDR3 residues: CASSELAGVTGELFF. The CDR3 nucleotides read TGTGCCAGCAGTGAGTTAGCAGGGGTCACCGGGGAGCTGTTTTTT.

The chain is built from TRBV2 and TRBJ1-2, with unresolved D. The V and J ends lost 3 bases and 8 bases respectively, with 13 bases between them. The CDR3 runs 13 residues. The germline V gene encodes CDR1 SNHLY and CDR2 FYNNEI. As DNA, the CDR3 is TGTGCCAGCAGTGAGCGGGGTCCGGGAGGCTACACCTTC. This sequence encodes CASSERGPGGYTF.

The rearrangement uses TRBV5-6 and TRBJ1-2; TRBD1 might be the D (5 bases). The CDR3 loop spans 14 amino acids. Germline-derived CDR1 and CDR2 are SGHDT and YYEEEE. The V gene lost 6 bases and the J gene lost 0 bases, with 12 bases spanning the gap. CDR3 sequence (DNA): TGTGCCAGCACTAGGGGCGCTACTAACTATGGCTACACCTTC. This encodes CASTRGATNYGYTF.